This TCR beta chain is drawn from a study of cytomegalovirus exposure and HLA in healthy donors (dated by TCRdb to 2015 to 2018). General notes on the study: In an earlier analysis of 587 of the donors, roughly 300 Gb of sequence data and 117 million unique TCR beta sequences from about 179 million T cells were reported. An early release that covered roughly 600 HLA-typed donors contained approximately 290 gigabases of sequencing data and roughly 84 million unique TCR sequences. Of the roughly 420 genotyped donors, 75% to 85% were placed in the genetic ancestry cluster associated with self-reported Caucasian donors. The aim of the study was to test whether cataloging public T cell receptors could identify signatures of past pathogen exposure. Using immunosequencing, the study profiled T cell repertoires from approximately 700 subjects and related those repertoires to cytomegalovirus serostatus. Along with the roughly 670-subject first cohort, a separate validation cohort of over a hundred different subjects was used. The study combined high-throughput TCR immunosequencing, statistical association of individual TCRs with disease status, and machine learning to predict cytomegalovirus infection status. To study patterns of TCR occurrence, a later analysis re-analyzed previously published TCR beta repertoires from around 670 donors and added high-resolution HLA genotyping. In the later analysis, no new phenotypic data were used to find candidate immune exposures; instead, reliance was placed on TCR beta sequences and their occurrence across donors. An earlier analysis of some 500 of the donors used high-throughput TCR beta sequencing to judge whether each TCR beta V gene segment behaved as functional or pseudogenic. Donor age, sex, ethnicity and CMV serostatus were compiled together with the repertoire data. Genome-wide SNP genotypes for about 65% of the 666 donors were used in a later genetic analysis, which treated that subset as a discovery cohort. All discovery cohort repertoires had been generated on a single sequencing platform. HLA typing included class I and class II loci at four-digit resolution. Typing coverage varied by locus: about 629-640 donors for A, B, C, DRB1 and DQB1; around 560 for DQA1; approximately 610 for DPA1; about 450 for DPB1. A handful of DR-DQ haplotypes were treated as single units for association and clustering because of strong linkage in the cohort. Among roughly 400 genotyped donors of the cohort, an average of around 250,000 unique TCR beta nucleotide sequences was sequenced per donor, of which about 18% were non-productive. Study-wide conclusions, independent of this receptor: According to a later analysis, most CMV-associated TCR beta chains appeared to be HLA-restricted, and the HLA associations seemed to be driven largely by CMV exposure. Because HLA typing was missing for some donors at each locus, association tests included only the typed subset. In a later genetic analysis, fewer N-insertions in productive TCRs were reported among donors in an Asian-associated ancestry cluster than the 666-donor mean. Immune exposure information for the cohort was limited to CMV serostatus. This cohort had only TCR beta chains sequenced, and the lack of alpha or paired-chain data limited which features could be detected. According to a later analysis, parvovirus B19, influenza, CMV and Epstein-Barr virus appeared linked to several top co-occurrence clusters. In an earlier analysis of 587 of the donors, most TCR beta V segments appeared in productive rearrangements about 90% or about 30% of the time, broadly matching IMGT annotations. According to the authors, the approach could potentially be generalized to other disease states and immunological phenotypes. Specific HLA alleles were associated with around 18,000 TCR beta sequences at a false discovery rate of 0.05 in a later analysis. Cytomegalovirus status was reported to be diagnosed by the classifier with high specificity and sensitivity in both the original and validation cohorts. In a later analysis, HLA-associated TCR beta chains showed more clonal expansion and lower generation probabilities than non-associated chains that were equally common. Because counts were too low, approximately 18 rarely observed V segments, including chromosome 9 orphons, were excluded from the earlier analysis of 500 to 700 of the donors. In a later analysis, the rate of TCR association differed among HLA loci, with DRB1 alleles having the most associated TCRs and HLA-C alleles having the fewest. Correlated functional status among segregating V segments might reflect linkage disequilibrium, but an unknown experimental factor could not be ruled out. Presence/absence analyses assumed roughly uniform sequencing depth across donors, an assumption that may not hold. A later genetic analysis associated a missense DCLRE1C variant with V-gene and J-gene trimming of TCR beta chains, and an independent cohort replicated the association. When HLA alleles, especially DR and DQ, strongly co-occurred, attributing TCR associations to individual alleles was difficult. A further reported finding was that TCR beta sequences accurately predicted the HLA-A and HLA-B alleles for most subjects in the first cohort. A cluster of highly shared sequence variants was judged likely to be a technical artifact of the sequencing pipeline. A few of the identified cytomegalovirus-associated TCR beta chains were confirmed in vitro to be specific for cytomegalovirus antigens. In the study, some 180 TCR beta chains were listed as associated with cytomegalovirus. While some public TCRs were present in many individuals, most TCR sequences turned up only very rarely across donors. Some IMGT-functional V segments, including TRBV6-2 and TRBV6-3, could not be distinguished by the 87-base-pair reads and were therefore excluded.

Receptor libraries were prepared by the immunoSEQ multiplex PCR assay. A mixture of 60 forward primers for TCR Vbeta segments and 13 reverse primers for TCR Jbeta segments was used in the multiplex PCR. The CDR3 region of rearranged TCR beta genes was amplified from genomic DNA by a multiplex PCR assay. On the Illumina HiSeq System, the amplified TCR beta libraries were sequenced as 87-base-pair reads. The paper's processing steps were these. Across the roughly 640 repertoires, a later analysis counted 80 million or so unique TCR beta chains, 9.5 million to 13 million of which were shared by at least two donors. To remove PCR and sequencing errors, raw reads were error-corrected and collapsed into unique sequences using a nearest-neighbor algorithm that merged closely related sequences. V, D and J gene segments were assigned by aligning CDR3 sequences to IMGT reference sequences. For a sequence to be retained, a match of at least six nucleotides was required to both a V gene segment and a J gene segment. Rearrangements were classified as productive when the CDR3 lacked stop codons and remained in frame with V and J, and all other rearrangements were classified as non-productive. Following IMGT convention, CDR3 was defined as the stretch from the second conserved V-encoded cysteine up to the conserved J-encoded phenylalanine. Sequences without an unambiguous match to a single V gene segment were excluded from the earlier analysis of approximately 560 of the donors. An earlier analysis of under 750 of the donors called V segments functional above 56.7% productive rearrangements and segregating when the between-donor standard deviation exceeded 5%. A statistical classification framework was built for diagnosing cytomegalovirus status from the catalog of TCR beta chain sequences. In a later analysis, V and J genes were assigned by comparing TCR nucleotide sequences against IMGT/GENE-DB human TR gene sequences. A later analysis assigned CDR3 sequences and most-parsimonious VDJ recombination scenarios with the TCRdist pipeline. In a later analysis, each TCR beta chain was defined by its CDR3 amino acid sequence together with its V-gene family, and reads without a unique V-gene family were excluded. In a later analysis, 550 to 650 highly shared, low-generation-probability nucleotide sequences were removed to address suspected cross-contamination and a sequencing artifact. A later analysis calculated a clonal expansion index for each public chain from normalized within-repertoire ranks of inferred template counts. Generation probabilities in a later analysis came from a VDJ recombination model fitted to out-of-frame rearrangements, and those results were checked against IGoR. In a later analysis, hypergeometric tests were used to score TCR-TCR, TCR-HLA and TCR-CMV co-occurrence, with a repertoire-size bias correction applied to TCR pairs. A later analysis estimated false discovery rates by permuting HLA or CMV assignments 20 times. In a later analysis, co-occurring TCRs were grouped using DBSCAN, and TCRdist sequence similarity was added for clustering within HLA-allele-positive subsets. Co-occurrence clustering excluded repertoires with fewer than 30,000 or more than 120,000 public chains, plus five with anomalous nucleotide sharing. The table comes from immuneACCESS by way of TCRdb, which keeps in-frame sequences with V and J called. Part of the clones is missing from these tables; in studies checked, under half for an unresolved V gene and the rest for unknown reasons. The V and J calls and clone size were taken over from that table, and D and trimming were inferred from the DNA. This sample has tens of thousands of clones in its table, and around three quarters of those were observed once. In total, the top ten clones hold approximately 4.6% of the sample.

The cohort comprised around 690 healthy bone marrow donors. Cohort members were all nominally healthy when sampled, although unrecorded immune exposures were likely present. The donor was CMV seropositive and was included in the group of approximately 300 seropositive cohort members. Each donor provided a peripheral blood sample, and peripheral blood mononuclear cells were used for TCR beta sequencing. Genomic DNA extraction from the blood cell samples was performed with the Qiagen DNeasy Blood Extraction Kit. A word on this clone: The specificity of this receptor is unknown. The input lacks base qualities; no much larger clone sits a single base away.

CDR1 and CDR2 are drawn from the germline V gene: KGHSH, LQKENI. After removal of 3 bases from V and 7 bases from J, the junction retains 9 bases not matched to a gene. Spanning cysteine to phenylalanine, the CDR3 consists of 16 amino acids. The sequence is cut down to CDR3 DNA, 48 bases in frame from base 1. The TCR originated in a woman between 35 and 50 years old in good health and CMV-seropositive. Sequenced: PBMCs. The V gene is TRBV18 and the J gene is TRBJ2-2; TRBD2 lines up with 9 middle nucleotides. DNA sequence: TGTGCCAGCTCACCTCAGCTAGCGGGATCCGTCGGGGAGCTGTTTTTT. It specifies CASSPQLAGSVGELFF.